The clone carrying this T cell receptor (beta chain) showed up many times. Its antigen is unidentified. These data are taken from a study of T cells in Graves' hyperthyroidism and ophthalmopathy. Findings and limits, study-wide: Most clonotypes that expanded in the thyroid above 0.001 also showed up in blood.

The CDR3 runs 15 residues. The germline V gene encodes CDR1 DFQATT and CDR2 SNEGSKA (reference sequence). Trimming took 0 bases from V and 0 from J, leaving 8 bases between them. Amplification of TCR beta CDR3 regions used RNA as the template. The HTBI primer set drove a first-round RT-PCR of the TCR CDR3. TCRdb analysed the multiplex PCR reads with MiXCR anew, one entry per CDR3 protein. The sample holds 300,000 to 350,000 distinct CDR3 sequences; 21% are singletons and the top ten take around half. Absence of ophthalmopathy progression within 18 months defined stable Graves' hyperthyroidism. Diagnoses were established using clinical symptoms, serum thyroxine and TRAb, thyroid ultrasound and orbital computed tomography.

The specimen sequenced was blood. The chain recombines TRBV20-1 with TRBJ1-4; D is uncertain. This sequence was found in a woman aged 50 to 60 with Graves' hyperthyroidism. This CDR3 reads CSARDVITTNEKLFF. The CDR3 region has the DNA TGCAGTGCTAGAGACGTAATTACAACTAATGAAAAACTGTTTTTT.